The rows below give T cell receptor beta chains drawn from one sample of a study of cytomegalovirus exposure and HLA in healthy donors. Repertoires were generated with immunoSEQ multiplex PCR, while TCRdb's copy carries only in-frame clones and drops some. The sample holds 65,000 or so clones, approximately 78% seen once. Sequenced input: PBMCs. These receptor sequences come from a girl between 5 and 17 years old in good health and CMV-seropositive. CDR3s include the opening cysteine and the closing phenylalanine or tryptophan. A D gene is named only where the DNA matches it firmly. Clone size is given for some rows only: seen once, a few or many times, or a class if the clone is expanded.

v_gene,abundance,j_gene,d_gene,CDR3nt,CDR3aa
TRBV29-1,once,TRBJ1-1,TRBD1,TGCAGCGTTGAAGAAGGACAGGGAAGGGAAGCTTTCTTT,CSVEEGQGREAFF
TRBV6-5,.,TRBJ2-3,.,TGTGCCAGCAGTCCCGGAGGGCGGGGTTATACGCAGTATTTT,CASSPGGRGYTQYF
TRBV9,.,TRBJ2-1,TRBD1,TGTGCCAGCAGCGCTGGACAGGGTGGCAATGAGCAGTTCTTC,CASSAGQGGNEQFF
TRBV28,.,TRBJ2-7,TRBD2,TGCGGGGGTCGACTAGCGGGAGATCCCCTCCGCGAGCAGTACTTC,CGGRLAGDPLREQYF
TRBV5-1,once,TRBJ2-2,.,TGCGCCAGCAGCTTCCAGGGGCCGGTCGGGGAGCTGTTTTTT,CASSFQGPVGELFF
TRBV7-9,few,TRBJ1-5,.,TGTGCCAGCAGCTTCAGTGGGGGGGCAGGTCAGCCCCAGCATTTT,CASSFSGGAGQPQHF
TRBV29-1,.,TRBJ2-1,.,TGCAGCGTGGGGTCCCGGACAGATTACAATGAGCAGTTCTTC,CSVGSRTDYNEQFF
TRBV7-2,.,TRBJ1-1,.,TGTGCCAGCAGCTTTGAACCCCTACCGAACACTGAAGCTTTCTTT,CASSFEPLPNTEAFF
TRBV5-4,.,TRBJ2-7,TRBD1,TGTGCCAGCAGCGGGGACAGGGCCTCCTACGAGCAGTACTTC,CASSGDRASYEQYF
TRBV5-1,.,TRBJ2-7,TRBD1,TGCGCCAGCAGCTGGAAGGACAGGGGCTACGAGCAGTACTTC,CASSWKDRGYEQYF
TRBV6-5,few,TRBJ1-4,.,TGTGCCAGCAGCTCACGAAAGAGCGAAAAACTGTTTTTT,CASSSRKSEKLFF
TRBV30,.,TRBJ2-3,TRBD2,TGTGCCTGGATGCCTAGCGGGGGACCAGATACGCAGTATTTT,CAWMPSGGPDTQYF
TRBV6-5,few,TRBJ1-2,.,TGTGCCAGCAGTTACGACGCGGAACCTTATGGCTACACCTTC,CASSYDAEPYGYTF
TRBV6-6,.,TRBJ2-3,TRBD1,TGTGCCAGCAGCCGAACAAGACAGGGGAGGACAGATACGCAGTATTTT,CASSRTRQGRTDTQYF
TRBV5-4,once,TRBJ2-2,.,TGTGCCAGCTATAGAATTCCCGGGGAGCTGTTTTTT,CASYRIPGELFF
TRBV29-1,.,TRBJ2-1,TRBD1,TGCAGCGTTGAAGCGCCGGGACAGCTCAATGAGCAGTTCTTC,CSVEAPGQLNEQFF
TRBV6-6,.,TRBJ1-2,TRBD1,TGTGCCAGCAGTTACGTTGAACAGGGGGCTGGTGGCTACACCTTC,CASSYVEQGAGGYTF
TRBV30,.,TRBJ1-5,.,TGTGCCTGGAGTGTAGGGGTTCATCAGCCCCAGCATTTT,CAWSVGVHQPQHF
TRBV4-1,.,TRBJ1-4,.,TGCGCCAGCAGCCAACCGCAGGAAAAACTGTTTTTT,CASSQPQEKLFF
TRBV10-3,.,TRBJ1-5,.,TGTGCCATCAGACAGGGTCCAGGGCAGCCCCAGCATTTT,CAIRQGPGQPQHF
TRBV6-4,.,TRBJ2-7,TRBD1,TGTGCCAGCAGTGCCGAGGGACAGGGGTCTTACGAGCAGTACTTC,CASSAEGQGSYEQYF
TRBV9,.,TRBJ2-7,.,TGTGCCAGCAGCGTAGACCAGGGGCCCTACGAGCAGTACTTC,CASSVDQGPYEQYF
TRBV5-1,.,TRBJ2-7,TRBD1,TGCGCCAGCAGCTTGGCCTCGGGACAGCCTTACGAGCAGTACTTC,CASSLASGQPYEQYF
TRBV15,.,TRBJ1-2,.,TGTGCCACCAGACCCGGGGGGTTGAACTATGGCTACACCTTC,CATRPGGLNYGYTF
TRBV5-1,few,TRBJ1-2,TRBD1,TGCGCCAGCAGCGGCCGGGACAGGGAATATGGCTACACCTTC,CASSGRDREYGYTF
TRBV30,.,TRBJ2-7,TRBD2,TGTGCCTGGAGTGTACTGTCTAGCGGGGGGGTCATCGGTTACGAGCAGTACTTC,CAWSVLSSGGVIGYEQYF
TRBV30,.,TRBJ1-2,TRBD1,TGTGCCTGGAGACTGGGACAGGCTTATGGCTACACCTTC,CAWRLGQAYGYTF
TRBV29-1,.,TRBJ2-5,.,TGCAGCGTTCTCAGTCCGGGGAAAGAGACCCAGTACTTC,CSVLSPGKETQYF
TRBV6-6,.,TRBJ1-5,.,TGTGCCAGCGGGGGGAATAATCAGCCCCAGCATTTT,CASGGNNQPQHF
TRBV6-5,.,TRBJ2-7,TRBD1,TGTGCCAGCAGTTACGGGACAGCCGATTACGAGCAGTACTTC,CASSYGTADYEQYF
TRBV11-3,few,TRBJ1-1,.,TGTGCCAGCAGCCCCTCCAGGGGTCGCGACACTGAAGCTTTCTTT,CASSPSRGRDTEAFF
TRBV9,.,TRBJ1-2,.,TGTGCCAGCAGCGTAAAGTCGGGGGATGGCTACACCTTC,CASSVKSGDGYTF
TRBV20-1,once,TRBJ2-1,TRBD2,TGCAGTGCAAGAAGGGTAGCGGGCAATTTCTTC,CSARRVAGNFF
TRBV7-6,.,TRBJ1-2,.,TGTGCCAGCAGCCACCTCAGCCGGGACACCGAAAGTGGCTACACCTTC,CASSHLSRDTESGYTF
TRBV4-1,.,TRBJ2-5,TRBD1,TGCGCCAGCAGCCAACGCAGGGGGGAGACCCAGTACTTC,CASSQRRGETQYF
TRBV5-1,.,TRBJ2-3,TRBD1,TGCGCCAGCAGCTCCTATCAACGGGACAGGGGAGCAGATACGCAGTATTTT,CASSSYQRDRGADTQYF
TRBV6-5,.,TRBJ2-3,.,TGTGCCAGCAGTTACTCAGGGGGTACGCAGTATTTT,CASSYSGGTQYF